This T cell receptor beta chain was recorded in a study of OX40 agonist ivuxolimab in advanced cancers. Overall study context: Intravenous ivuxolimab was administered to patients every 2 weeks at 0.01 to 10 mg/kg. Prior anti-PD-1, anti-PD-L1 or anti-CTLA-4 therapy did not bar entry, and more than 35% had some.

The table came from immunoSEQ multiplex PCR; TCRdb's copy has only in-frame clones and leaves some out. There are 100,000 to 110,000 clones in the sample; 75% to 95% occur only once, and 0.54% lies in the top ten. As for this clone: The antigen is not known.

Study-wide results and caveats: Specificity for antigen went undetermined in the expanded peripheral T cells. Some of the nonresponding patients also showed low levels of normalized T-cell clonal expansion.

This CDR3 is 15 amino acids long. V lost 4 bases and J lost 5, with 15 bases in between. The germline V gene encodes CDR1 MGHRA and CDR2 YSYEKL. Sequences were derived from CD4+ or CD8+ T cells sorted from blood, sampled in a trial of the OX40 agonist ivuxolimab. This rearrangement joins TRBV4-1 to TRBJ2-1; D is ambiguous. This clonotype was obtained from an adult with an advanced solid tumor such as melanoma, head and neck, liver or kidney cancer. Here the CDR3 DNA reads TGCGCCAGCAGCCGATACAGCACAGCAGACAATGAGCAGTTCTTC. Its translation: CASSRYSTADNEQFF.